These 23 T cell receptor beta chains were sequenced from one sample in a study of beta chain features in type 1 diabetes. Study-level findings and limits: Among patients with Type 1 diabetes, TCRB CDR3s were moderately but significantly shorter in every one of the four CD4+ subsets.

Their antigens are not known. cDNA synthesis used the whole RNA isolate, giving expressed TCRB sequences. The protocol was immunoSEQ multiplex PCR, while the TCRdb copy is restricted to in-frame clones and leaves out a portion. This sample yields roughly 150,000 clones, of which about 9.4% are seen a single time; more than 0.45% belongs to the top ten. Sequences were obtained from central memory CD4+ T cells from blood. All receptors derive from a man aged 25 to 40 with type 1 diabetes.

The chain links TRBV29-1 to TRBJ2-5; D gene unclear. CDR3 length equals 13 residues. V was cut by 4 bases and J by 2 bases, with 11 bases left in between. Per the germline V gene, CDR1 is SQVTM and CDR2 is ANQGSEA. The CDR3 is CSVGWRGQETQYF. Here the CDR3 DNA reads TGCAGCGTTGGGTGGAGAGGACAAGAGACCCAGTACTTC. Looking up the rest from reference TRBV29-1 and TRBJ2-5 gives the full variable domain: SAVISQKPSRDICQRGTSLTIQCQVDSQVTMMFWYRQQPGQSLTLIATANQGSEATYESGFVIDKFPISRPNLTFSTLTVSNMSPEDSSIYLCSVGWRGQETQYFGPGTRLLVL.

In this sample, this clone turned up a few times. The J gene is TRBJ1-3, the V gene TRBV30, with TRBD1 matching over 7 bases. CDR1 is GTSNPN and CDR2 is SVGIG in the germline V gene (reference sequence). The CDR3 sequence is 14 residues long. Trimming cost V 4 bases and J 0 bases; bases outside gene matches: 3. The CDR3 loop reads CAWTRTGSGNTIYF. CDR3 coding DNA: TGTGCCTGGACAAGGACAGGCTCTGGAAACACCATATATTTT.

The rearrangement uses TRBV4-2 and TRBJ2-7; 7 nucleotides align to TRBD1. CDR1 and CDR2 from the germline V gene are LGHNA and YNFKEQ. The trim removed 3 bases at V and 0 bases at J, leaving 2 bases unmatched. CDR3 size: 14 residues. CDR3 sequence: CASSHGTVSYEQYF. The CDR3 DNA follows: TGTGCCAGCAGCCACGGGACAGTCTCCTACGAGCAGTACTTC.

The chain recombines TRBV6-5 with TRBJ2-7; TRBD1 might be the D (6 bases). Germline values: CDR1 MNHEY, CDR2 SVGAGI. The CDR3 consists of 13 residues. Trimming took 6 bases from V and 5 from J, leaving 14 bases between them. The CDR3 reads CASREEQGNEQYF. The CDR3 DNA reads TGTGCCAGCAGGGAGGAACAGGGAAACGAGCAGTACTTC.

The chain couples TRBV25-1 to TRBJ2-3; D possibly corresponds to TRBD2 (5 bases). Trimming pared 4 bases from V and 0 bases from J, leaving 8 bases between. This CDR3 is built from 14 residues. Germline assignment: CDR1 MGHDK and CDR2 SYGVNS. The CDR3 DNA sequence: TGTGCCAGCAGTGGAGGGCTTAGCACAGATACGCAGTATTTT. It codes for CASSGGLSTDTQYF.

In its sample, this clone was seen a few times. This chain uses TRBV11-1 with TRBJ2-7, with no clear D. Trimming removed 4 bases from V and 9 bases from J, with 13 bases in between. This CDR3 has 12 residues. Germline V lookup: CDR1 SGHAT, CDR2 FQDESV (reference sequence). The CDR3 here is CASSSASRLQYF. The DNA for the CDR3 is TGTGCCAGCAGCTCCGCCTCCCGACTGCAGTACTTC.

This clone was seen more than once but under ten times. The chain carries TRBV30 and TRBJ2-3; maybe TRBD1 (5 bases). The ends were cut back, 0 bases at V and 6 bases at J, with 7 bases in the middle. From germline, CDR1 is GTSNPN and CDR2 SVGIG (reference sequence). The CDR3 spans 12 residues. CDR3 DNA sequence: TGTGCCTGGAGTGTCAGGGTTGATACGCAGTATTTT. This translates into CAWSVRVDTQYF.

This chain links TRBV23-1 with TRBJ1-4; tentative D call: TRBD1 (5 bases). TRBV23-1 has ORF status, its function being uncertain. Trimming cost V 8 bases and J 5 bases, with 21 bases left between them. The CDR3 contains 16 residues. The CDR3: CASGPREVVMNEKLFF. The CDR3 nucleotides read TGCGCCAGCGGCCCCAGGGAGGTCGTGATGAATGAAAAACTGTTTTTT.

The V call is TRBV18, the J call TRBJ1-4, with D unclear. Trimming took 5 bases from V and 6 from J, leaving 13 bases between them. The CDR3 length is 14 residues. Germline V gene lookup returns CDR1 KGHSH and CDR2 LQKENI. Here the CDR3 DNA reads TGTGCCAGCTCAGAGGGCTTAGTGGATGAAAAACTGTTTTTT. Protein product: CASSEGLVDEKLFF.

This clone was seen ten or more times. The V and J genes are TRBV5-1 and TRBJ1-5; perhaps TRBD1 as D (6 bases). CDR1 and CDR2 from the germline V gene are SGHRS and YFSETQ. CDR3 size: 16 residues. Deletions cut 0 bases from V and 3 bases from J, with 13 bases between. CDR3 protein: CASSLGPGQNNQPQHF. The CDR3 DNA follows: TGCGCCAGCAGCTTGGGGCCAGGACAGAACAATCAGCCCCAGCATTTT.

This clone has a count of ten or more. The V call is TRBV2, the J call TRBJ2-7; D uncertain. Trimming shortened V by 6 bases and J by 3 bases, and 6 bases separated the two germline ends. Germline V gene data show CDR1 as SNHLY and CDR2 as FYNNEI. The CDR3 is 11 amino acids. The CDR3 sequence is CASRAHYEQYF. In DNA, the CDR3 is TGTGCCAGCAGGGCCCACTACGAGCAGTACTTC.

The chain combines TRBV10-3 with TRBJ2-1; 15 nucleotides match TRBD2. V was pared by 6 bases and J by 11 bases, with 8 bases of the junction left unmatched. Germline V CDR1 and CDR2: ENHRY, SYGVKD. The CDR3 runs 15 residues. CDR3 amino acids: CAIRPGLAGGYKQFF. The DNA for the CDR3 is TGTGCCATCAGGCCGGGACTAGCGGGAGGATACAAGCAGTTCTTC.

The V call is TRBV7-7, the J call TRBJ1-5; D uncertain. V lost 7 bases and J lost 0, with 25 bases in between. Looked up from germline, CDR1 is SSHAT and CDR2 is FNYEAQ (reference sequence). There are 19 residues in the CDR3. CDR3 DNA sequence: TGTGCCAGCAACAAGATGAGGGAATTGCTAAAATATAGCAATCAGCCCCAGCATTTT. It yields the protein CASNKMRELLKYSNQPQHF.

This clone was counted only a few times. The chain joins TRBV7-2 to TRBJ2-5, with 8 positions matching TRBD2. The CDR3 sequence is 15 residues long. In germline, CDR1 is SGHTA, CDR2 FQGNSA. Trimming took 5 bases from V and 5 from J; bases not matched to a gene: 10. CDR3 DNA sequence: TGTGCCAGCAGCCTCCAACTCGCGGGAGGCGAGACCCAGTACTTC. Residues: CASSLQLAGGETQYF.

CDR3 residues: CASSTPSDETQYF. The CDR3 DNA sequence: TGCGCCAGCAGCACCCCTAGCGACGAGACCCAGTACTTC. This chain links TRBV5-1 with TRBJ2-5, with D possibly being TRBD2 (6 bases). CDR3 size: 13 residues. Germline V gene lookup returns CDR1 SGHRS and CDR2 YFSETQ. Deletions cut 4 bases from V and 5 bases from J, with 12 bases between.

This clone has more than one count but fewer than ten. The chain is built from TRBV13 and TRBJ2-5; 10 bases agree with TRBD2. Germline V CDR1 and CDR2: PRHDT, FYEKMQ (reference sequence). CDR3 length equals 16 residues. V was clipped by 1 base and J by 4 bases; unmatched bases: 6. The CDR3 is CASSLEASGSRETQYF. DNA for the CDR3: TGTGCCAGCAGCTTAGAAGCTAGCGGGAGTCGAGAGACCCAGTACTTC.

This sequence joins TRBV11-2 and TRBJ1-1, with TRBD1 as a possible D gene (5 bases). The CDR3 is 16 amino acids. V was pared by 1 base and J by 5 bases, with 17 bases between. Germline assignment: CDR1 SGHAT and CDR2 FQNNGV. The CDR3, as DNA: TGTGCCAGCAGCTTAGGTGCCGGGGGGGTAAAGACTGAAGCTTTCTTT. The encoded protein is CASSLGAGGVKTEAFF.

This clone was picked up a small number of times. V and J are TRBV30 and TRBJ1-1, with D possibly being TRBD1 (6 bases). V shed 4 bases and J shed 3 bases, with 15 bases lying between them. The CDR3 has 14 residues. In germline, CDR1 is GTSNPN, CDR2 SVGIG (reference sequence). The CDR3 region is CAWTWTVGDTEAFF. CDR3 sequence (DNA): TGTGCCTGGACCTGGACAGTCGGGGACACTGAAGCTTTCTTT.

Only a few counts were recorded for this clone. The CDR3 sequence is CASSLAGLGEETQYF. The CDR3 bases are TGTGCCAGCAGTTTGGCGGGACTGGGGGAAGAGACCCAGTACTTC. The rearrangement uses TRBV28 and TRBJ2-5; maybe TRBD2 (6 bases). The CDR3 consists of 15 residues. V gave up 3 bases and J gave up 3 bases, with 14 bases separating them. Germline values: CDR1 MDHEN, CDR2 SYDVKM. Full variable domain (remainder filled in from reference TRBV28 and TRBJ2-5): DVKVTQSSRYLVKRTGEKVFLECVQDMDHENMFWYRQDPGLGLRLIYFSYDVKMKEKGDIPEGYSVSREKKERFSLILESASTNQTSMYLCASSLAGLGEETQYFGPGTRLLVL.

This chain uses TRBV7-2 with TRBJ2-7; D gene ambiguous. Trimming stripped 0 bases from V and 6 bases from J, with 9 bases between. The CDR3 length is 13 residues. The germline CDR1 and CDR2 sequences are SGHTA and FQGNSA. CDR3 protein: CASSLAEPGEQYF. CDR3 nucleotides: TGTGCCAGCAGCTTAGCAGAGCCGGGCGAGCAGTACTTC. Variable domain in full (rest from reference TRBV7-2 and TRBJ2-7): GAGVSQSPSNKVTEKGKDVELRCDPISGHTALYWYRQSLGQGLEFLIYFQGNSAPDKSGLPSDRFSAERTGGSVSTLTIQRTQQEDSAVYLCASSLAEPGEQYFGPGTRLTVT.

Comment on this clone: The identical CDR3 is also encoded by other nucleotide sequences in the sample. The V and J genes are TRBV5-1 and TRBJ2-2; 9 bases are shared with TRBD2. The CDR3 totals 15 residues. The J segment lost 3 bases and the V segment lost 2 bases, leaving 2 bases of the junction unmatched. Germline V gene lookup returns CDR1 SGHRS and CDR2 YFSETQ. The CDR3: CASSLIAGDTGELFF. The CDR3 DNA reads TGCGCCAGCAGCTTAATAGCGGGAGACACCGGGGAGCTGTTTTTT.

The chain has TRBV11-3 and TRBJ2-2, with 8 bases identical to TRBD1. CDR1 and CDR2 (germline): SGHNT, YENEEA. This CDR3 is 14 amino acids long. V shed 5 bases, J shed 7 bases, and the junction held 6 bases outside the gene matches. The CDR3 here is CASSHQGADGELFF. In DNA form, the CDR3 reads TGTGCCAGCAGCCATCAGGGGGCCGACGGGGAGCTGTTTTTT.

The genes are TRBV28 and TRBJ2-7, with TRBD2 matching over 11 bases. This CDR3 is built from 14 residues. The J segment lost 2 bases and the V segment lost 6 bases, leaving 3 bases of the junction unmatched. Per the germline V gene, CDR1 is MDHEN and CDR2 is SYDVKM. The DNA of the CDR3 is TGTGCCAGCAGCCAACTAGCGGGAGCCTACGAGCAGTACTTC. It is translated as CASSQLAGAYEQYF.